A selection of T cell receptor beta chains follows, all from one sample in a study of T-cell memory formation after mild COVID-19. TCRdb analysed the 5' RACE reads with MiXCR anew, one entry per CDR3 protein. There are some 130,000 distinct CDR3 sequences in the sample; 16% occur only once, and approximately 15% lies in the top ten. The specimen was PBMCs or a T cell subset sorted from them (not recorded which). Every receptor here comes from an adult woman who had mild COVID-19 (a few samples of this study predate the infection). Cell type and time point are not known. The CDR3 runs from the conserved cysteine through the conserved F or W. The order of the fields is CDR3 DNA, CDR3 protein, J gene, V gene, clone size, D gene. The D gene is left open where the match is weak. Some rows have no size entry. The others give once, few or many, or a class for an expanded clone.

TGCGCCAGCAGCCAAGCCGGCACAGCGGAAGAGACCCAGTACTTC | CASSQAGTAEETQYF | TRBJ2-5 | TRBV4-3 | . | .
TGTGCCAGCAGTTTCAGGGGCGGGGGCACCGGGGAGCTGTTTTTT | CASSFRGGGTGELFF | TRBJ2-2 | TRBV12-3/TRBV12-4 | . | .
TGTGCCAGCAGCTTAGTTTCGGGGGCAAACATTCAGTACTTC | CASSLVSGANIQYF | TRBJ2-4 | TRBV7-9 | . | .
TGCAGTGCTAGAAGTTCGGGGACAGGACCCTCCTACGAGCAGTACTTC | CSARSSGTGPSYEQYF | TRBJ2-7 | TRBV20-1 | . | TRBD1
TGTGCCAGCAGCTTAGGGACTAGCATCGCCTCCCAGTACTTC | CASSLGTSIASQYF | TRBJ2-4 | TRBV7-2 | few | TRBD2
TGTGCCAGCAGTGCAGGGGCCCGTGGGACTGAAGCTTTCTTT | CASSAGARGTEAFF | TRBJ1-1 | TRBV12-3/TRBV12-4 | few | .
TGTGCCAGCAGCCTCTCGTCGGTGTCGGAGACCCAGTACTTC | CASSLSSVSETQYF | TRBJ2-5 | TRBV7-9 | . | .
TGTGCCAGCAGCTTAGGTCGTAGGCTAGCGGGAGAGGACACCGGGGAGCTGTTTTTT | CASSLGRRLAGEDTGELFF | TRBJ2-2 | TRBV11-3 | . | TRBD2
TGTGCCAGCAGCCAAGAAGAAGCGGCGCGAAGCTCCTACGAGCAGTACTTC | CASSQEEAARSSYEQYF | TRBJ2-7 | TRBV9 | . | .
TGTGCCTGGACCCCAACGACGGGTTCACCCCTCCACTTT | CAWTPTTGSPLHF | TRBJ1-6 | TRBV30 | few | .
TGTGCCATCAGTCCGACTAGCGGGACAGAGACCCAGTACTTC | CAISPTSGTETQYF | TRBJ2-5 | TRBV10-3 | few | TRBD2
TGTGCCAGCAGCGAACGGGGTAACACTGAAGCTTTCTTT | CASSERGNTEAFF | TRBJ1-1 | TRBV7-9 | few | .
TGCGCCAGCAGCCAAGATAAGGGAGTGTTGGCTGAAGCTTTCTTT | CASSQDKGVLAEAFF | TRBJ1-1 | TRBV4-1 | once | .
TGTGCCAGCAGCCAAGATTTGGGTAGCGGGAGTAATCTCTACGAGCAGTACTTC | CASSQDLGSGSNLYEQYF | TRBJ2-7 | TRBV3-1 | . | TRBD2
TGTGCCACCCGTCGGGCGGGACAGGGGCAGTACGAGCAGTACTTC | CATRRAGQGQYEQYF | TRBJ2-7 | TRBV10-3 | few | TRBD1
TGTGCCAGCAGCATCTTGGGTGGGACAGAGGGTTACAATGAGCAGTTCTTC | CASSILGGTEGYNEQFF | TRBJ2-1 | TRBV7-8 | . | TRBD1
TGTGCCAGCAGCTTATACAGCGGGAGTAGTCAAGAGACCCAGTACTTC | CASSLYSGSSQETQYF | TRBJ2-5 | TRBV7-9 | few | TRBD2
TGTGCCAGCAGCCGACTTCCTAGCTCCTACGAGCAGTACTTC | CASSRLPSSYEQYF | TRBJ2-7 | TRBV7-9 | . | .
TGCAGTGCTACAGGGGGCTCAGGAAACACCATATATTTT | CSATGGSGNTIYF | TRBJ1-3 | TRBV20-1 | . | TRBD1
TGTGCCAGCAGCCGTACTAGCGGGAGGAACTACGAGCAGTACTTC | CASSRTSGRNYEQYF | TRBJ2-7 | TRBV6-5 | few | TRBD2
TGTGCCAGCAGCCCGACAGGGTCCCTCGAGCAGTACTTC | CASSPTGSLEQYF | TRBJ2-7 | TRBV14 | . | TRBD1
TGTGCCAGCAGTTACCAACAGGCCGGGACAGGGGGCTACGAGCAGTACTTC | CASSYQQAGTGGYEQYF | TRBJ2-7 | TRBV6-5 | few | TRBD1
TGTGCCACCAGTGGTAGCGCGGGAGGGACCCCAGTCAATGAGCAGTTCTTC | CATSGSAGGTPVNEQFF | TRBJ2-1 | TRBV24-1 | few | TRBD2
TGTGCCAGCAGCTTACCCAGCGCAGGGAATAATTCACCCCTCCACTTT | CASSLPSAGNNSPLHF | TRBJ1-6 | TRBV7-8 | few | .
TGTGCCAGCAGCCGACAGGGGAGCAATCAGCCCCAGCATTTT | CASSRQGSNQPQHF | TRBJ1-5 | TRBV12-3/TRBV12-4 | . | TRBD1
TGTGCCACCAGTGAAGCATCTCGGGGAGAAGCTTTCTTT | CATSEASRGEAFF | TRBJ1-1 | TRBV24-1 | . | .
TGTGCCAGCCGTGGGAGGGGCCCCTACGAGCAGTACTTC | CASRGRGPYEQYF | TRBJ2-7 | TRBV2 | . | TRBD2
TGCGCCAGCAGCTTGGTTGGGACCATCCCGAGTGGGGAGCAGTTCTTC | CASSLVGTIPSGEQFF | TRBJ2-1 | TRBV5-1 | few | .
TGCAGCGCCAGTGGGGGACCAACTAACACCGGGGAGCTGTTTTTT | CSASGGPTNTGELFF | TRBJ2-2 | TRBV29-1 | . | .